One and the same sample provided the 30 T cell receptor beta chains below, sequenced in a study of cytomegalovirus exposure and HLA in healthy donors. Both 60 Vbeta primers and 13 Jbeta primers went into the PCR. The protocol was immunoSEQ multiplex PCR, while the TCRdb copy is restricted to in-frame clones and leaves out a portion. Of 150,000 to 200,000 clones listed, roughly 71% are singletons. Sequencing was done on a sample of PBMCs. The receptors here all came from a male donor in good health and CMV-seropositive.

The chain combines TRBV23-1 with TRBJ2-6; D perhaps matches TRBD1 (6 bases). TRBV23-1 is marked as an open reading frame, function uncertain. V lost 9 bases to trimming and J lost 0 bases, with 12 bases between them. The CDR3 length is 15 residues. CDR3 residues: CARDSQISGANVLTF. The CDR3 nucleotides read TGCGCCAGGGACAGCCAAATCTCTGGGGCCAACGTCCTGACTTTC.

The rearrangement uses TRBV14 and TRBJ1-1, with D unresolved. The ends were cut back, 4 bases at V and 5 bases at J, with 17 bases in the middle. The CDR3 has 15 amino acids. Per the germline V gene, CDR1 is SGHDN and CDR2 is FVKESK. CDR3 nucleotides: TGTGCCAGCAGCCTAGGGAGTGGGAGAAGGACTGAAGCTTTCTTT. The encoded protein is CASSLGSGRRTEAFF.

The chain recombines TRBV29-1 with TRBJ1-1, with a tentative D call TRBD1 (6 bases). From germline, CDR1 is SQVTM and CDR2 ANQGSEA. The CDR3 is 13 residues long. V was shortened by 2 bases and J by 0 bases, with 7 bases between the two germline ends. The CDR3 spells CSVEQGMNTEAFF. The CDR3 DNA reads as TGCAGCGTTGAACAGGGGATGAACACTGAAGCTTTCTTT. The full variable domain, with the rest looked up from reference TRBV29-1 and TRBJ1-1, is SAVISQKPSRDICQRGTSLTIQCQVDSQVTMMFWYRQQPGQSLTLIATANQGSEATYESGFVIDKFPISRPNLTFSTLTVSNMSPEDSSIYLCSVEQGMNTEAFFGQGTRLTVV.

V and J are TRBV13 and TRBJ1-2; D is undetermined. The length of the CDR3 is 11 residues. CDR1 is PRHDT, CDR2 FYEKMQ, per germline (reference sequence). The ends were cut back, 0 bases at V and 8 bases at J, with 4 bases in the middle. CDR3 protein: CASSLGEGYTF. The CDR3 DNA reads as TGTGCCAGCAGCTTAGGCGAGGGCTACACCTTC.

The rearrangement links TRBV25-1 to TRBJ2-1; TRBD2 matches 7 bases. CDR3 length equals 11 residues. The V gene end was trimmed by 4 bases and the J gene end by 10 bases; junction bases not matched to a gene: 1. Germline values: CDR1 MGHDK, CDR2 SYGVNS. CDR3 region: CASSGRGEQFF. The CDR3 DNA reads TGTGCCAGCAGTGGGCGGGGGGAGCAGTTCTTC.

The chain couples TRBV15 to TRBJ2-1; TRBD2 might be the D (6 bases). This CDR3 is 12 amino acids long. Trimming cost V 5 bases and J 11 bases, with 13 bases left between them. The V gene's germline CDR1 is LNHNV and CDR2 YYDKDF (reference sequence). CDR3: CATSLVGRKQFF. The CDR3 DNA follows: TGTGCCACCAGCCTGGTGGGGAGGAAGCAGTTCTTC.

V and J are TRBV30 and TRBJ1-4; 8 bases align to TRBD1. J was trimmed by 7 bases and V by 3 bases; bases with no gene match: 7. The CDR3 consists of 14 residues. The germline CDR1 and CDR2 sequences are GTSNPN and SVGIG (reference sequence). The CDR3 is CAWRVGQGSEKLFF. The CDR3 region has the DNA TGTGCCTGGAGAGTCGGACAGGGCAGTGAAAAACTGTTTTTT.

The chain combines TRBV5-1 with TRBJ2-7; tentatively, D is TRBD2 (6 bases). V was cut by 0 bases and J by 4 bases, with 11 bases left in between. The germline V gene has CDR1 SGHRS and CDR2 YFSETQ. This CDR3 has 14 amino acids. The CDR3 spells CASSLVAGSYEQYF. The CDR3 DNA follows: TGCGCCAGCAGCTTGGTGGCGGGGTCTTACGAGCAGTACTTC.

The V gene is TRBV9, the J gene TRBJ2-1; D possibly corresponds to TRBD2 (5 bases). This CDR3 is 15 amino acids long. V lost 0 bases and J 7 bases, leaving 14 bases between the germline ends. Germline CDR1 SGDLS, CDR2 YYNGEE. In DNA form, the CDR3 reads TGTGCCAGCAGCGTAGGTGACTATAGCGTGAATGAGCAGTTCTTC. Amino acid sequence: CASSVGDYSVNEQFF.

This clone was seen a few times. The chain employs TRBV5-8 and TRBJ2-7; TRBD1 aligns across 7 bases. The CDR3 spans 15 residues. CDR1 and CDR2 from the germline V gene are SGHTS and YDEGEE. Unmatched junction bases numbered 10, after V lost 7 bases and J lost 0 bases. CDR3 in DNA: TGTGCCAGCCAGCAGCCGGGACAGAACTCCTACGAGCAGTACTTC. Translating it yields CASQQPGQNSYEQYF.

The chain uses TRBV30 and TRBJ2-7, with TRBD2 matching 7 bases. The CDR3 runs 14 residues. V trimming: 1 base; J trimming: 0 bases; junction bases outside the gene matches: 3. CDR1 is GTSNPN, CDR2 SVGIG, per germline (reference sequence). The chain's CDR3 is CAWSGEGSSYEQYF. Here the CDR3 DNA reads TGTGCCTGGAGTGGGGAGGGTAGCTCCTACGAGCAGTACTTC.

The chain uses TRBV7-8 and TRBJ2-1; 15 nucleotides line up with TRBD2. The CDR3 loop spans 19 amino acids. The V segment lost 2 bases and the J segment 2 bases; nucleotides outside the gene matches: 7. CDR1 is SGHVS and CDR2 is FQNEAQ in the germline V gene. Written as DNA, the CDR3 is TGTGCCAGCAGCTTATTGGGACTAGCGGGGGGACAAGCCTACAATGAGCAGTTCTTC. Protein sequence: CASSLLGLAGGQAYNEQFF.

The genes are TRBV6-1 and TRBJ1-2, with D unresolved. Between the trimmed V and J ends, which lost 1 base and 0 bases, there was a span of 9 bases. CDR1 and CDR2 from the germline V gene are MNHNS and SASEGT. The CDR3 has 15 amino acids. The CDR3 sequence: CASSEEARPNYGYTF. CDR3 DNA: TGTGCCAGCAGTGAAGAGGCCAGGCCTAACTATGGCTACACCTTC.

The chain combines TRBV30 with TRBJ1-3; D not resolved. The CDR3 sequence is 10 residues long. V was clipped by 7 bases and J by 7 bases, with 8 bases between them. Germline CDR1 reads GTSNPN; CDR2 reads SVGIG (reference sequence). The CDR3 region has the DNA TGTGCCTCTGAGTGGAACACCATATATTTT. Translated, it gives CASEWNTIYF. Full variable domain (missing parts from reference TRBV30 and TRBJ1-3): SQTIHQWPATLVQPVGSPLSLECTVEGTSNPNLYWYRQAAGRGLQLLFYSVGIGQISSEVPQNLSASRPQDRQFILSSKKLLLSDSGFYLCASEWNTIYFGEGSWLTVV.

The V call is TRBV10-3, the J call TRBJ2-3; TRBD2 matches at 13 bases. This CDR3 is 16 amino acids long. Germline V gene lookup returns CDR1 ENHRY and CDR2 SYGVKD. V shed 4 bases and J 4 bases; nucleotides not matched to a gene: 5. The CDR3 loop reads CAISVTSGGRADTQYF. CDR3 nucleotides: TGTGCCATCAGTGTGACTAGCGGGGGGCGGGCAGATACGCAGTATTTT.

Points on this clone: The junction departs from the called germline gene at one end, perhaps through a read error. The chain couples TRBV7-9 to TRBJ2-7, with 13 bases fitting TRBD2. This CDR3 comprises 18 residues. Germline loops: CDR1 SEHNR, CDR2 FQNEAQ (reference sequence). The CDR3 coding sequence is TGTTCCAGCAGCCCTAGGACTAGCGGGGGCTTCAGCTCCTACGAGCAGTACTTC. This sequence encodes CSSSPRTSGGFSSYEQYF.

The chain has TRBV7-2 and TRBJ2-5, with D perhaps TRBD2 (5 bases). CDR1 and CDR2 from the germline V gene are SGHTA and FQGNSA. The CDR3 is made up of 14 amino acids. Trimming removed 5 bases at V and 1 base at J, with 11 bases between. The CDR3 DNA sequence: TGTGCCAGCAGCCTCCGGGGATTCCAAGAGACCCAGTACTTC. Translating gives CASSLRGFQETQYF.

This chain joins TRBV4-3 and TRBJ1-2; no reliable D call. The CDR3 consists of 15 residues. Between the trimmed V and J ends, which lost 1 base and 1 base, there was a span of 10 bases. CDR1 is LGHNA and CDR2 is YSLEER in the germline V gene. The chain's CDR3 is CASSQVHAGNYGYTF. CDR3 coding DNA: TGCGCCAGCAGCCAAGTCCATGCGGGTAACTATGGCTACACCTTC.

The chain recombines TRBV6-1 with TRBJ2-5; D perhaps matches TRBD2 (6 bases). From germline, CDR1 is MNHNS and CDR2 SASEGT. V lost 7 bases to trimming and J lost 4 bases, with 19 bases between them. The CDR3 has 15 amino acids. The CDR3 nucleotides are TGTGCCAGCACCCCGACTAGGGCTTTGGGAGAGACCCAGTACTTC. Translating gives CASTPTRALGETQYF.

This clone was counted only a few times. The gene calls are TRBV6-4 and TRBJ2-1; 10 bases are a match to TRBD2. The germline V gene has CDR1 MRHNA and CDR2 SNTAGT. The length of the CDR3 is 16 residues. V gave up 0 bases and J gave up 4 bases; unmatched junction bases: 3. CDR3 residues: CASSDSSGGGYNEQFF. CDR3 DNA sequence: TGTGCCAGCAGTGACTCGAGCGGGGGGGGGTACAATGAGCAGTTCTTC.

This chain joins TRBV6-5 and TRBJ1-2; D perhaps matches TRBD1 (5 bases). The CDR3 sequence is 13 residues long. CDR1 MNHEY and CDR2 SVGAGI come from the germline V gene. The germline V and J ends were trimmed by 8 bases and 2 bases, with 12 bases remaining between them. CDR3 bases: TGTGCCAGCTGGGGCAGGATGAACTATGGCTACACCTTC. Translated: CASWGRMNYGYTF.

The chain uses TRBV6-4 and TRBJ2-7; a weak D match, TRBD1 (5 bases). Trimming pared 2 bases from V and 0 bases from J, leaving 8 bases between. Germline loops: CDR1 MRHNA, CDR2 SNTAGT. CDR3 length equals 14 residues. CDR3 bases: TGTGCCAGCAGTGACCCAGGGTGCTCCTACGAGCAGTACTTC. It translates to CASSDPGCSYEQYF.

The rearrangement uses TRBV18 and TRBJ1-1, with 7 positions matching TRBD1. Trimming removed 2 bases from V and 2 bases from J; junction bases left unmatched: 8. Germline lookup yields CDR1 KGHSH and CDR2 LQKENI. This CDR3 comprises 16 residues. The CDR3 region has the DNA TGTGCCAGCTCACCATCTGAGGGGGCTCTCAACACTGAAGCTTTCTTT. The encoded protein is CASSPSEGALNTEAFF. Using reference TRBV18 and TRBJ1-1 for the parts outside the CDR3, the full variable domain is NAGVMQNPRHLVRRRGQEARLRCSPMKGHSHVYWYRQLPEEGLKFMVYLQKENIIDESGMPKERFSAEFPKEGPSILRIQQVVRGDSAAYFCASSPSEGALNTEAFFGQGTRLTVV.

The V and J genes are TRBV5-1 and TRBJ1-6; no firm D call. The CDR3 is made up of 15 amino acids. Trimming stripped 2 bases from V and 9 bases from J, with 15 bases between. CDR1 and CDR2 (germline): SGHRS, YFSETQ. CDR3 amino acids: CASSFADYLGSPLHF. The CDR3 DNA follows: TGCGCCAGCAGCTTCGCCGACTACTTGGGTTCACCCCTCCACTTT.

Written as DNA, the CDR3 is TGCAGCGTTGGGCTGGGGGCGGAAACTGAAGCTTTCTTT. This codes for CSVGLGAETEAFF. This chain joins TRBV29-1 and TRBJ1-1, with D tentatively TRBD1 (6 bases). V lost 4 bases, J lost 5 bases, and 14 bases lay in between. This CDR3 is built from 13 residues. Germline CDR1 and CDR2: SQVTM and ANQGSEA.

This chain joins TRBV25-1 and TRBJ2-2; TRBD2 aligns across 15 bases. This CDR3 is built from 15 residues. The J segment lost 5 bases and the V segment lost 8 bases, leaving 3 bases of the junction unmatched. Germline V gene data show CDR1 as MGHDK and CDR2 as SYGVNS. CDR3 protein: CASGGTSGGTGELFF. The CDR3 bases are TGTGCCAGCGGTGGGACTAGCGGGGGGACCGGGGAGCTGTTTTTT.

This chain joins TRBV5-4 and TRBJ2-5; TRBD2 matches 7 bases. The closer fit of TRBJ2-7 to the DNA end suggests the J call may be wrong. Germline lookup yields CDR1 SGHNT and CDR2 YYREEE (reference sequence). The CDR3 totals 16 residues. CDR3 sequence (DNA): TGTGCCAGCAGCTTGGGCGGGACTTCGGGGGGATACGAGCAGTACTTC. It encodes CASSLGGTSGGYEQYF.

This chain joins TRBV5-5 and TRBJ2-7; possibly TRBD2 for D (7 bases). The V and J ends lost 1 base and 3 bases respectively, with 20 bases between them. The CDR3 is 17 residues long. The V gene's germline CDR1 is SGHKS and CDR2 YYEKEE (reference sequence). CDR3 sequence: CASSLRGMGGAFYEQYF. The CDR3 nucleotides are TGTGCCAGCAGCTTGAGGGGGATGGGGGGGGCTTTCTACGAGCAGTACTTC.

As concerns this clone: It differs at one base from a far larger clone, so likely a read error. This chain joins TRBV27 and TRBJ2-5; tentatively, D is TRBD2 (5 bases). Per germline, CDR1 MNHEY and CDR2 SMNVEV (reference sequence). The V and J ends lost 5 bases and 1 base respectively, with 14 bases between them. The CDR3 totals 15 residues. CDR3 region: CASSPGGRRQETQYF. The CDR3 DNA sequence: TGTGCCAGCAGTCCTGGCGGGCGCCGCCAAGAGACCCAGTACTTC.

J is TRBJ2-5 and V is TRBV29-1, with a possible D match to TRBD2 (6 bases). V gave up 6 bases and J gave up 3 bases, with 17 bases separating them. CDR1 and CDR2 (germline): SQVTM, ANQGSEA. There are 14 residues in the CDR3. CDR3 nucleotides: TGCAGCGTCCTTCCGGGACTCACAGAAGAGACCCAGTACTTC. It yields the protein CSVLPGLTEETQYF.